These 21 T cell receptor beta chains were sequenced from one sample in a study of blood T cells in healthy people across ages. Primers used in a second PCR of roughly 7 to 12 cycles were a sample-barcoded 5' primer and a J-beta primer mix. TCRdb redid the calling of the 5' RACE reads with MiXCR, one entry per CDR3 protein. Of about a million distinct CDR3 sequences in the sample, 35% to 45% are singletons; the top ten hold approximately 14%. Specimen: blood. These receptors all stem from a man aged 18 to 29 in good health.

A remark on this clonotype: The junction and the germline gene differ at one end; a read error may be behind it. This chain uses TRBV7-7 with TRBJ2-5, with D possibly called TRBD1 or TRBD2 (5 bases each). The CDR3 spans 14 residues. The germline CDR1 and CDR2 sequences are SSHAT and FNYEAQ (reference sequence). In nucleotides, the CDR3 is TGTGCTAGCAGCCTCGCATTGGGGGAAGAGACCCAGTACTTC. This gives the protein CASSLALGEETQYF.

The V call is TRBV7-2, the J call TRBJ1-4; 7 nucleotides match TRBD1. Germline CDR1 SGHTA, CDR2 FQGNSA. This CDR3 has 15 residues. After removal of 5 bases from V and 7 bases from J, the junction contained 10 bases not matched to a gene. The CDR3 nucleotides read TGTGCCAGCAGCCCAGACGGTCAGGGGGGTGAAAAACTGTTTTTT. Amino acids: CASSPDGQGGEKLFF.

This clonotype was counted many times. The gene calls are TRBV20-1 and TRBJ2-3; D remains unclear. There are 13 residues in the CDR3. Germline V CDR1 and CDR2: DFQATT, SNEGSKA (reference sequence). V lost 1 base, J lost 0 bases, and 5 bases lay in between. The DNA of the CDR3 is TGCAGTGCTAGAGTGGGGAGCACAGATACGCAGTATTTT. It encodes CSARVGSTDTQYF.

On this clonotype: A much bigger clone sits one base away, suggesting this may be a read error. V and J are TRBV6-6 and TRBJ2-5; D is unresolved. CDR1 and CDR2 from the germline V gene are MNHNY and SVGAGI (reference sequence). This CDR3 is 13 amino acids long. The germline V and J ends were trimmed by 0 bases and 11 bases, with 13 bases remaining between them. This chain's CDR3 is CASSYSKSSEQYF. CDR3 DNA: TGTGCCAGCAGTTACTCGAAAAGCAGTGAGCAGTACTTC.

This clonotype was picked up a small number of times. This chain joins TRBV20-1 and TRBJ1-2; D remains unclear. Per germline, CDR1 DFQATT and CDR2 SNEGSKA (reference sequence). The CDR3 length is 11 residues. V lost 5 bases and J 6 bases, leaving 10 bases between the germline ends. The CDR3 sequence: CSAEDVDGYTF. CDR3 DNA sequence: TGCAGTGCTGAAGACGTCGATGGCTACACCTTC.

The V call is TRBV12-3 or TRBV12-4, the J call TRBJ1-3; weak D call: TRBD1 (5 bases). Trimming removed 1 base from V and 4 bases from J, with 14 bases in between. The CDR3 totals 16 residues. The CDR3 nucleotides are TGTGCCAGCAGTTTAGAGGGACCGTTGGGAGGAAACACCATATATTTT. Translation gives CASSLEGPLGGNTIYF.

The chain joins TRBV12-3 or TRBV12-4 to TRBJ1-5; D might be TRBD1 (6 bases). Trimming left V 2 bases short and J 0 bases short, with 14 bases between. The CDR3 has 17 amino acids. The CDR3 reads CASSLKDSGYSNQPQHF. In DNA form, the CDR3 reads TGTGCCAGCAGTTTAAAGGACAGCGGATATAGCAATCAGCCCCAGCATTTT.

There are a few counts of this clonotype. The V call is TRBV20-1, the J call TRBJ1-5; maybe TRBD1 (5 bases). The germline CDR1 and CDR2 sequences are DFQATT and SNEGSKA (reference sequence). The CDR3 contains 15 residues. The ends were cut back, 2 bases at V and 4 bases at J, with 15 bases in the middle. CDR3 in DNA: TGCAGTGCTAGACCTAGGGGTAGGGTGAATCAGCCCCAGCATTTT. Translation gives CSARPRGRVNQPQHF.

CDR3 in amino acids: CSAKGQGMITQPQHF. CDR3 DNA: TGCAGTGCGAAGGGACAGGGGATGATTACTCAGCCCCAGCATTTT. The chain recombines TRBV20-1 with TRBJ1-5; 10 positions agree with TRBD1. With 6 bases clipped from V and 6 bases from J, the junction kept 11 bases outside the gene matches. The germline V gene encodes CDR1 DFQATT and CDR2 SNEGSKA (reference sequence). The CDR3 spans 15 residues.

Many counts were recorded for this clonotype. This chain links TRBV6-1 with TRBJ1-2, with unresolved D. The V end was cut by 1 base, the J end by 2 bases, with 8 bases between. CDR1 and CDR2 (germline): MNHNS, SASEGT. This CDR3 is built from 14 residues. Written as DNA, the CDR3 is TGTGCCAGCAGTGAAGGCGGCAACAACTATGGCTACACCTTC. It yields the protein CASSEGGNNYGYTF.

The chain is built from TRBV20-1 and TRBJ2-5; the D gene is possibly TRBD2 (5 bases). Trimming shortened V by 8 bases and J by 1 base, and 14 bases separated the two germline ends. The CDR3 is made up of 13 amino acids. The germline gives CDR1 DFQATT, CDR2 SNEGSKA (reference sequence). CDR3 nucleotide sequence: TGCAGTACAGCAAGGGAGTTCCAAGAGACCCAGTACTTC. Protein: CSTAREFQETQYF.

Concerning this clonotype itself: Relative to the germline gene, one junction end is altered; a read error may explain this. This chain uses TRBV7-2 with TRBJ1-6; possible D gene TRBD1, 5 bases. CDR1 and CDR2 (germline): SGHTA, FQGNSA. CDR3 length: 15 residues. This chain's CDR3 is CVSSPTTGYNSPLHF. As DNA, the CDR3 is TGTGTCAGCAGCCCAACTACAGGATATAATTCACCCCTCCACTTT.

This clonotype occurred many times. CDR3 protein: CASSLGPAPNEQFF. In nucleotides, the CDR3 is TGCGCCAGCAGCTTAGGGCCCGCCCCCAATGAGCAGTTCTTC. The chain recombines TRBV5-1 with TRBJ2-1; D is unclear. The germline CDR1 and CDR2 sequences are SGHRS and YFSETQ. V was clipped by 2 bases and J by 6 bases, with 12 bases between them. The CDR3 loop spans 14 amino acids.

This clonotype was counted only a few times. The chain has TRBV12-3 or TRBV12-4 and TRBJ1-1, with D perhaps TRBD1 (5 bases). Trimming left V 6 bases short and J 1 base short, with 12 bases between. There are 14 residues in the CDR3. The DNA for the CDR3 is TGTGCCAGCAGCCAGGGTAATCAGAACACTGAAGCTTTCTTT. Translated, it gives CASSQGNQNTEAFF.

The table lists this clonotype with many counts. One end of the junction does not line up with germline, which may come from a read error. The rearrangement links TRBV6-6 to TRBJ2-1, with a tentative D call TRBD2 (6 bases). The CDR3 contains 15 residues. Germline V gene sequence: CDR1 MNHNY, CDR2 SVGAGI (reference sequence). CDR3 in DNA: TGCGCCAGCAGCCCGGGGACTGACTCCTACAATGAGCAGTTCTTC. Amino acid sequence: CASSPGTDSYNEQFF.

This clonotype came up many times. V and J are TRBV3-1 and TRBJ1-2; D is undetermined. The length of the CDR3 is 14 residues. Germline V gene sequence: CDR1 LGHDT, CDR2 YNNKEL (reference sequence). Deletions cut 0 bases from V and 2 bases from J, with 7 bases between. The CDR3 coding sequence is TGTGCCAGCAGCCAAGAGTTGGGAAACTATGGCTACACCTTC. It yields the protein CASSQELGNYGYTF.

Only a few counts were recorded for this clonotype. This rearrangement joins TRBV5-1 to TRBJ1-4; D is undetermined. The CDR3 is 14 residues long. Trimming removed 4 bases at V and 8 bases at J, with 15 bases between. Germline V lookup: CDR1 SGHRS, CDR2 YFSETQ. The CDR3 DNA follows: TGCGCCAGCAGCGAGCAGGCAGGAAGGGAAAAACTGTTTTTT. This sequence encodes CASSEQAGREKLFF.

In nucleotides, the CDR3 is TGTGCCAGCACCCCTAGGGGAGCGGGTACGAACACCGGGGAGCTGTTTTTT. This translates into CASTPRGAGTNTGELFF. This rearrangement joins TRBV7-9 to TRBJ2-2; a possible D gene is TRBD2 (6 bases). Germline V gene data show CDR1 as SEHNR and CDR2 as FQNEAQ (reference sequence). The CDR3 is made up of 17 amino acids. The V gene lost 7 bases and the J gene lost 0 bases, with 18 bases spanning the gap.

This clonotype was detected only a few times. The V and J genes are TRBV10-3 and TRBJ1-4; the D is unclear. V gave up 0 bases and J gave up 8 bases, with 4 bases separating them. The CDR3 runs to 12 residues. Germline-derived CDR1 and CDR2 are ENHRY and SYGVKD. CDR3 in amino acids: CAISESREKLFF. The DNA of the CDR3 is TGTGCCATCAGTGAGTCCAGGGAAAAACTGTTTTTT.

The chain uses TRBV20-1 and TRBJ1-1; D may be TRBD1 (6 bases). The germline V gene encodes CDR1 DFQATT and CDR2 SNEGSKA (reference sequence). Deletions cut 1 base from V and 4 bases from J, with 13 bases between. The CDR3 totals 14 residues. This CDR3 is CSARGGDMGTEAFF. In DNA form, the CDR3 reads TGCAGTGCTAGAGGGGGGGACATGGGCACTGAAGCTTTCTTT.

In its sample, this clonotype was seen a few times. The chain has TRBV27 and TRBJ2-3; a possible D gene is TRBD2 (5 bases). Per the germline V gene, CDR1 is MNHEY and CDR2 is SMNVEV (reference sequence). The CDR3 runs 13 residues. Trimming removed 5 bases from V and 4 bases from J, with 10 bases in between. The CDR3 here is CASSPGGPDTQYF. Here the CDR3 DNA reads TGTGCCAGCAGTCCCGGAGGTCCAGATACGCAGTATTTT.